This T cell receptor beta chain was recorded in a study of neurological immune-mediated disorders. In germline, CDR1 is MNHNY, CDR2 SVGAGI (reference sequence). The CDR3 sequence is 15 residues long. The V gene lost 4 bases and the J gene lost 2 bases, with 12 bases spanning the gap. The time point was: longitudinal time-point 1 (baseline). TCRdb reprocessed the 5' RACE reads via MiXCR and lists one record per CDR3 protein. The sample carries around 71,000 distinct CDR3 sequences, roughly an eighth recorded once. The material sequenced was PBMCs. The sequence derives from a female donor with HTLV-1-associated myelopathy (HAM/TSP). The chain recombines TRBV6-6 with TRBJ1-5; D is ambiguous. The CDR3, as DNA: TGTGCCAGCAGTTCCGAAGTGTGGGGCAATCAGCCCCAGCATTTT. The encoded protein is CASSSEVWGNQPQHF.